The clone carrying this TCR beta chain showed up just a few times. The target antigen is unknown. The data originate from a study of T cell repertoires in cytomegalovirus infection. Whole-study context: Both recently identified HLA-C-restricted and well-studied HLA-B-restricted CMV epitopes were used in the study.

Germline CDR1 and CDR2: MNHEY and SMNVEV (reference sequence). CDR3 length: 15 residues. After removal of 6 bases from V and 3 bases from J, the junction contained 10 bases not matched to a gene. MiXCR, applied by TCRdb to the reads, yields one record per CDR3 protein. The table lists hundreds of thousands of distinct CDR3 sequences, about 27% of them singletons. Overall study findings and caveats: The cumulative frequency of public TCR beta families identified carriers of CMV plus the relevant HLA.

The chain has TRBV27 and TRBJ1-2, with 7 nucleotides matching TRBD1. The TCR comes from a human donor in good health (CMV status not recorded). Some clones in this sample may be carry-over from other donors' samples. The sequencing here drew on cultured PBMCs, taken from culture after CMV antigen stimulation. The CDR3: CASSPQLQGYYGYTF. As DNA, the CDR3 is TGTGCCAGCAGCCCCCAATTACAGGGGTACTATGGCTACACCTTC.